A selection of T cell receptor beta chains follows, all from one sample in a study of identical twins. TCRdb itself ran the 5' RACE reads through MiXCR, one entry per CDR3 protein. The repertoire holds roughly 770,000 distinct CDR3 sequences, with 15% to 20% as singletons. This same sample was also part of a study on T cells expressing NK-cell markers.

The sequenced sample consisted of PBMCs. The receptors shown here come from a woman younger than 35 in good health. Each CDR3 is given with its conserved first and last residue. Each record gives: V gene, D gene, J gene, clone size, CDR3 DNA, CDR3 protein. A D gene is named only where the DNA matches it firmly. Clone size is not always given. Where it is, it says once, few, many or a class for expanded clones.

TRBV20-1	.	TRBJ2-7	few	TGCAGTGCTAGAGATCCAGCCGCATACGAGCAGTACTTC	CSARDPAAYEQYF
TRBV30	.	TRBJ2-3	.	TGTGCCTGGAGCCCCGCGACTTTTGGGACAGATACGCAGTATTTT	CAWSPATFGTDTQYF
TRBV3-1	.	TRBJ2-5	few	TGTGCCAGTAAAAACAGGGACTCCTATGAGACCCAGTACTTC	CASKNRDSYETQYF
TRBV10-1	TRBD1	TRBJ1-2	.	TGCGCCAGCAGTTCACAGGGGTTGGACTATGGCTACACCTTC	CASSSQGLDYGYTF
TRBV18	.	TRBJ2-7	few	TGTGCCAGCTCACCACAAGGGGGGACAGCGTTCTACGAGCAGTACTTC	CASSPQGGTAFYEQYF
TRBV7-9	.	TRBJ1-1	.	TGTGCCAGCAGCTCCCTGTCAGGGGAAAACACTGAAGCTTTCTTT	CASSSLSGENTEAFF
TRBV5-5	.	TRBJ1-6	few	TGTGCCAGCAGCTTAAGACAGAGCTCCTATAATTCACCCCTCCACTTT	CASSLRQSSYNSPLHF
TRBV7-2	.	TRBJ2-7	many	TGTGCCAGCAGCCTCTCCCCCCAATACGAGCAGTACTTC	CASSLSPQYEQYF
TRBV20-1	.	TRBJ2-1	.	TGCAGTGCTTTCGGGCTAGCTCCCTACAATGAGCAGTTCTTC	CSAFGLAPYNEQFF
TRBV5-1	.	TRBJ2-7	few	TGCGCCAGCAGCATACGCCCACAGGGAGGGTACGAGCAGTACTTC	CASSIRPQGGYEQYF
TRBV30	.	TRBJ2-7	.	TGTGCCTGGAGTGTACTGGGGGCAGGCGAGCAGTACTTC	CAWSVLGAGEQYF
TRBV12-3/TRBV12-4	.	TRBJ2-7	many	TGTGCCAGCAGCCCGGGCGGCAGGGTTGGGGAGCAGTACTTC	CASSPGGRVGEQYF
TRBV10-3	.	TRBJ2-3	.	TGTGCCATCAGTACGGGACCCCCCCCGGATACGCAGTATTTT	CAISTGPPPDTQYF
TRBV27	TRBD2	TRBJ2-7	.	TGTGCCAGCAGTAGCTTACTAGCGGGGTCCTACGAGCAGTACTTC	CASSSLLAGSYEQYF
TRBV7-9	.	TRBJ2-7	few	TGTGCCAGCAGCCGACTTGGGACCCGCAGGGGAGAGCAGTACTTC	CASSRLGTRRGEQYF